The following is a TCR beta chain sequence with its context. Its antigen target is currently unknown. No much larger clone exists at a distance of one base, and base qualities are not known. The data originate from a study of blood T cell repertoires in COVID-19 (TCRdb year 2020). As for the study more broadly: Samples from collaborators originated in the United States, Italy and Spain and spanned both the acute and convalescent phases of COVID-19. Nearly every sample came with metadata listing a de-identified subject ID, COVID-19 status, age in years and sex. The samples were drawn from two sources: the first 160 participants of the ongoing ImmuneRACE study, and 1,200 or so subjects contributed by 6 global collaborators. The prospective study material was composed of cDNA or gDNA derived from T cells, B-cell-depleted T cells, or PBMCs. HLA class I and class II types, where available, came from metadata supplied by the sample provider rather than from assay-based typing. A freely available public database, intended as a resource for researchers studying the immune response to SARS-CoV-2, is where the repertoires were released. Subjects who had been exposed to COVID-19, were actively infected with it, or had recovered from it provided the deeply sampled blood TCRbeta repertoires that made up the dataset.

Counted from cysteine to phenylalanine, this CDR3 has 13 amino acids. Solely the CDR3 DNA is kept, with 39 bases framed from the first base. In the germline V gene, CDR1 corresponds to MNHEY and CDR2 to SVGAGI. V ends up 4 bases short and J 4 bases short, with an unmatched junction base count of 3. Collaborating institutions collected whole blood in K2EDTA tubes following their own protocols. For TCRbeta analysis, collaborators shipped samples as frozen whole blood, isolated PBMCs, or DNA extracted from either of those sample types. Beyond this particular receptor, the publication reports: The quantity of clinical and demographic metadata differed by source and by participant and was supplied without curation.

TCRbeta CDR3 regions were amplified from genomic DNA by means of the immunoSEQ Assay, a bias-controlled multiplex PCR. Per the authors' processing: Within the assay, amplification of reference gene primers was used to estimate how many nucleated cells each sample contained. To quantify the absolute abundance of each unique TCRbeta CDR3 rearrangement, sequence reads were collapsed and filtered. Productive Simpson clonality was computed per sample as the square root of Simpson's diversity index over productive rearrangements. What TCRdb holds here is the immuneACCESS table cut down to in-frame rearrangements. Part of the clones is not present; checked against another copy, under half of the missing clones reflect an unresolved V gene, and the others are unexplained. For V, J and clone size, that table is used; D and trimming come from the DNA. For this sample there are nearly 250,000 clones; approximately 82% appear just once. The ten biggest clones cover over 1.5% of the sample.

The sequencing sample was made of peripheral blood. This receptor was obtained from a woman aged 80 or over with acute or convalescent COVID-19. The sequence is built from TRBV6-5 and TRBJ1-1; 7 nucleotides in the junction match TRBD1. The DNA sequence is as follows: TGTGCCAGCAGTTTTACAGGGGTCACTGAAGCTTTCTTT. Its translation is CASSFTGVTEAFF.